Each of the 25 T cell receptor beta chains below was sequenced from the same sample in a study of T cells in localized non-small cell lung cancer. Clones were sequenced by immunoSEQ multiplex PCR, and TCRdb holds only the in-frame ones, with some missing. The data show some 66,000 clones, 84% seen once. The source was peripheral blood, collected before any cancer treatment. Receptors originate from a female donor over 55 with stage I lung adenocarcinoma.

This chain joins TRBV28 and TRBJ1-2; D may be TRBD1 (5 bases). Trimming left V 3 bases short and J 4 bases short, with 15 bases between. This CDR3 comprises 15 residues. CDR1 and CDR2 (germline): MDHEN, SYDVKM. CDR3 sequence: CASSFSGRGLYGYTF. CDR3 in DNA: TGTGCCAGCAGTTTTAGTGGTAGGGGCCTCTATGGCTACACCTTC.

J is TRBJ1-5 and V is TRBV21-1. TRBV21-1 is given as a pseudogene. The CDR3 runs 10 residues. This CDR3 reads CASGNQPQHF. The CDR3 DNA is TGTGCCAGCGGCAATCAGCCCCAGCATTTT.

The chain joins TRBV5-6 to TRBJ2-5; the match to TRBD2 covers 9 bases. CDR1 is SGHDT, CDR2 YYEEEE, per germline. The V segment lost 0 bases and the J segment 3 bases; nucleotides outside the gene matches: 12. The CDR3 is made up of 18 amino acids. CDR3 region: CASSLVSSGVLSKETQYF. The DNA of the CDR3 is TGTGCCAGCAGCTTGGTGTCTAGCGGGGTTCTAAGTAAAGAGACCCAGTACTTC.

The chain combines TRBV7-2 with TRBJ2-7; D is unresolved. The CDR3 runs 13 residues. In germline, CDR1 is SGHTA, CDR2 FQGNSA. Trimming removed 1 base from V and 7 bases from J, with 11 bases in between. CDR3 coding DNA: TGTGCCAGCAGCTTAGATTTCGGGCGGGAGCAGTACTTC. Its translation is CASSLDFGREQYF.

The CDR3 region is CASSLADGNQPQHF. CDR3 in DNA: TGTGCCAGCAGCTTAGCAGACGGCAATCAGCCCCAGCATTTT. J is TRBJ1-5 and V is TRBV7-8; D is ambiguous. Trimming took off 0 bases at V and 2 bases at J, with 5 bases between the two ends. This CDR3 contains 14 residues. Germline V gene data show CDR1 as SGHVS and CDR2 as FQNEAQ.

The V call is TRBV7-9, the J call TRBJ2-1; D possibly uses TRBD1 or TRBD2 (5 bases each). The CDR3 spans 13 residues. The germline CDR1 and CDR2 sequences are SEHNR and FQNEAQ (reference sequence). V lost 5 bases, J lost 7 bases, and 12 bases lay in between. The DNA for the CDR3 is TGTGCCAGCAGCCCCGGGACGGCTAATGAGCAGTTCTTC. This translates into CASSPGTANEQFF.

This chain uses TRBV6-6 with TRBJ1-2; no firm D call. Trimming cost V 6 bases and J 2 bases, with 7 bases left between them. CDR1 and CDR2 (germline): MNHNY, SVGAGI (reference sequence). The length of the CDR3 is 12 residues. This chain's CDR3 is CASRGNNYGYTF. The CDR3 DNA sequence: TGTGCCAGCAGGGGAAACAACTATGGCTACACCTTC.

This chain connects TRBV19 to TRBJ1-5; weak D call: TRBD1 (5 bases). This CDR3 is 14 amino acids long. Trimming took off 4 bases at V and 4 bases at J, with 11 bases between the two ends. Germline V gives CDR1 LNHDA, CDR2 SQIVND (reference sequence). The CDR3 loop reads CASSTGNKNQPQHF. CDR3 coding DNA: TGTGCCAGTAGTACAGGGAATAAGAATCAGCCCCAGCATTTT.

V and J are TRBV5-1 and TRBJ2-1, with 12 nucleotides matching TRBD2. Germline V gives CDR1 SGHRS, CDR2 YFSETQ. The CDR3 has 15 residues. With V trimmed by 1 base and J by 5 bases, 1 base remained unmatched. Here the CDR3 reads CASSLPSGGDNEQFF. CDR3 coding DNA: TGCGCCAGCAGCTTGCCTAGCGGGGGGGACAATGAGCAGTTCTTC.

The chain uses TRBV7-2 and TRBJ1-5; D perhaps matches TRBD1 (5 bases). The CDR3 runs to 14 residues. CDR1 and CDR2 (germline): SGHTA, FQGNSA. Trimming pared 5 bases from V and 3 bases from J, leaving 11 bases between. The DNA for the CDR3 is TGTGCCAGCAGCCCGGGACGGTCCAATCAGCCCCAGCATTTT. Its translation is CASSPGRSNQPQHF.

Details on this clone: Other DNA sequences from this sample encode an identical CDR3 as well. The chain combines TRBV18 with TRBJ2-5; D remains unclear. Trimming left V 4 bases short and J 1 base short, with 4 bases between. In germline, CDR1 is KGHSH, CDR2 LQKENI. This CDR3 has 12 amino acids. The CDR3 is CASSLGQETQYF. As DNA, the CDR3 is TGTGCCAGCTCACTGGGCCAAGAGACCCAGTACTTC.

This sequence joins TRBV5-1 and TRBJ2-3; D is unresolved. The germline V gene encodes CDR1 SGHRS and CDR2 YFSETQ. Trimming took off 0 bases at V and 2 bases at J, with 10 bases between the two ends. The CDR3 length is 15 residues. The CDR3 DNA reads TGCGCCAGCAGCTTGGAACAGAAAGACACAGATACGCAGTATTTT. This encodes CASSLEQKDTDTQYF. Using reference TRBV5-1 and TRBJ2-3 for the parts outside the CDR3, the full variable domain is KAGVTQTPRYLIKTRGQQVTLSCSPISGHRSVSWYQQTPGQGLQFLFEYFSETQRNKGNFPGRFSGRQFSNSRSEMNVSTLELGDSALYLCASSLEQKDTDTQYFGPGTRLTVL.

This clone turned up a few times. The chain joins TRBV12-5 to TRBJ1-2; 7 bases line up with TRBD1. Germline loops: CDR1 LGHNT, CDR2 FRNRAP. V lost 3 bases to trimming and J lost 3 bases; unmatched junction nucleotides: 1. The CDR3 has 13 amino acids. This chain's CDR3 is CASGLGTDYGYTF. The CDR3 DNA sequence: TGTGCTAGTGGTTTAGGGACAGACTATGGCTACACCTTC.

The chain combines TRBV5-1 with TRBJ2-1, with a tentative D call TRBD1 (8 bases). Germline CDR1 reads SGHRS; CDR2 reads YFSETQ. The CDR3 is made up of 17 amino acids. The germline V and J ends were trimmed by 4 bases and 1 base, with 18 bases remaining between them. The CDR3 reads CASSTPTGGESYNEQFF. Written as DNA, the CDR3 is TGCGCCAGCAGCACCCCTACAGGGGGGGAATCCTACAATGAGCAGTTCTTC.

This chain uses TRBV5-1 with TRBJ1-2; D is uncertain. The germline V gene has CDR1 SGHRS and CDR2 YFSETQ. V shed 4 bases and J shed 0 bases, with 13 bases lying between them. This CDR3 has 15 residues. The CDR3 region has the DNA TGCGCCAGCAGCCTCACAGCCGTTCCTAACTATGGCTACACCTTC. Encoded protein: CASSLTAVPNYGYTF. Filled out from reference TRBV5-1 and TRBJ1-2, the complete variable domain reads KAGVTQTPRYLIKTRGQQVTLSCSPISGHRSVSWYQQTPGQGLQFLFEYFSETQRNKGNFPGRFSGRQFSNSRSEMNVSTLELGDSALYLCASSLTAVPNYGYTFGSGTRLTVV.

In this sample, this clone turned up once. J is TRBJ1-2 and V is TRBV5-6; D possibly corresponds to TRBD1 (6 bases). The V gene's germline CDR1 is SGHDT and CDR2 YYEEEE. The CDR3 covers 12 residues. Trimming took off 5 bases at V and 8 bases at J, with 13 bases between the two ends. The CDR3 here is CASSVTGRGYTF. Written as DNA, the CDR3 is TGTGCCAGCAGTGTAACAGGGCGGGGCTACACCTTC.

The chain links TRBV6-5 to TRBJ1-4; 9 bases map to TRBD1. Germline V CDR1 and CDR2: MNHEY, SVGAGI. The CDR3 is 14 amino acids. V gave up 6 bases and J gave up 8 bases; unmatched junction bases: 7. The chain's CDR3 is CASRLQGAVEKLFF. CDR3 DNA sequence: TGTGCCAGCAGGCTACAGGGGGCAGTGGAAAAACTGTTTTTT.

This chain joins TRBV5-1 and TRBJ2-5; D ambiguous. The CDR3 contains 13 residues. The germline CDR1 and CDR2 sequences are SGHRS and YFSETQ. V was pared by 5 bases and J by 4 bases, with 12 bases between. Here the CDR3 reads CASSYPSGETQYF. In DNA, the CDR3 is TGCGCCAGCAGTTACCCCTCGGGAGAGACCCAGTACTTC.

This clone was observed a single time. The chain employs TRBV5-4 and TRBJ2-7; the match to TRBD1 covers 11 bases. Germline V CDR1 and CDR2: SGHNT, YYREEE (reference sequence). The CDR3 covers 13 residues. The ends lost 4 bases at V and 6 bases at J; junction bases unmatched: 3. CDR3 amino acids: CASSADRGLEQYF. The DNA for the CDR3 is TGTGCCAGCAGCGCGGACAGGGGGCTCGAGCAGTACTTC.

The rearrangement links TRBV4-1 to TRBJ1-4, with D hard to call. The CDR3 is 13 amino acids. CDR1 and CDR2 from the germline V gene are MGHRA and YSYEKL. Trimming took off 3 bases at V and 7 bases at J, with 9 bases between the two ends. DNA of the CDR3: TGCGCCAGCAGCCACCGGGAGTTTGAAAAACTGTTTTTT. This gives the protein CASSHREFEKLFF.

V and J are TRBV11-3 and TRBJ1-1; D gene ambiguous. This CDR3 is 13 amino acids long. The germline V and J ends were trimmed by 3 bases and 1 base, with 6 bases remaining between them. Germline V CDR1 and CDR2: SGHNT, YENEEA. The CDR3, as DNA: TGTGCCAGCAGCTTCCAGAAGAACACTGAAGCTTTCTTT. Protein product: CASSFQKNTEAFF.

The chain carries TRBV19 and TRBJ2-1; 9 bases are shared with TRBD1. Unmatched junction bases numbered 16, after V lost 5 bases and J lost 5 bases. This CDR3 is 18 amino acids long. From germline, CDR1 is LNHDA and CDR2 SQIVND (reference sequence). CDR3 region: CASSSSPLRDRVNNEQFF. CDR3 nucleotide sequence: TGTGCCAGTAGTTCATCCCCGCTCCGGGACAGGGTTAACAATGAGCAGTTCTTC.

The chain uses TRBV2 and TRBJ2-5; 12 nucleotides agree with TRBD2. CDR3 length equals 15 residues. V lost 2 bases, J lost 2 bases, and 0 bases stayed unmatched. The germline gives CDR1 SNHLY, CDR2 FYNNEI. Here the CDR3 reads CASSELAGGQETQYF. CDR3 coding DNA: TGTGCCAGCAGTGAACTAGCGGGGGGGCAAGAGACCCAGTACTTC. Together with reference TRBV2 and TRBJ2-5, the CDR3 gives the full variable domain: EPEVTQTPSHQVTQMGQEVILRCVPISNHLYFYWYRQILGQKVEFLVSFYNNEISEKSEIFDDQFSVERPDGSNFTLKIRSTKLEDSAMYFCASSELAGGQETQYFGPGTRLLVL.

This chain uses TRBV19 with TRBJ2-2; no definite D call. The V gene lost 0 bases and the J gene lost 6 bases, with 8 bases spanning the gap. There are 14 residues in the CDR3. Germline loops: CDR1 LNHDA, CDR2 SQIVND (reference sequence). The CDR3 DNA reads as TGTGCCAGTAGTATAGAGGCACCGGCCGGGGAGCTGTTTTTT. This sequence encodes CASSIEAPAGELFF.

Notes on this clone: The germline gene is not matched at one end of the junction; a read error may be the cause. The gene calls are TRBV7-7 and TRBJ2-6, with no clear D. The CDR3 covers 15 residues. Germline V gene sequence: CDR1 SSHAT, CDR2 FNYEAQ (reference sequence). CDR3 nucleotide sequence: TGTGCTAGCAGCCCCCTAGAGGCTGGGGCCAACGTCCTGACTTTC. This translates into CASSPLEAGANVLTF.